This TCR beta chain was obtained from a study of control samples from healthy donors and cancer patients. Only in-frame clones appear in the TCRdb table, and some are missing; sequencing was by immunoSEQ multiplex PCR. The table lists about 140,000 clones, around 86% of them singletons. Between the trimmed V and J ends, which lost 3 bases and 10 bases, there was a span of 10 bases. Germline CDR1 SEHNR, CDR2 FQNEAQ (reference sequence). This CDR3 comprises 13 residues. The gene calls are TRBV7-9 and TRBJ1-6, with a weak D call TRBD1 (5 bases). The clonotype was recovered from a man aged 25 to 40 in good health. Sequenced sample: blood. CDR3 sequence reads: CASSFQGGSPLHF. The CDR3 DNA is TGTGCCAGCAGCTTCCAGGGTGGATCACCCCTCCACTTT.